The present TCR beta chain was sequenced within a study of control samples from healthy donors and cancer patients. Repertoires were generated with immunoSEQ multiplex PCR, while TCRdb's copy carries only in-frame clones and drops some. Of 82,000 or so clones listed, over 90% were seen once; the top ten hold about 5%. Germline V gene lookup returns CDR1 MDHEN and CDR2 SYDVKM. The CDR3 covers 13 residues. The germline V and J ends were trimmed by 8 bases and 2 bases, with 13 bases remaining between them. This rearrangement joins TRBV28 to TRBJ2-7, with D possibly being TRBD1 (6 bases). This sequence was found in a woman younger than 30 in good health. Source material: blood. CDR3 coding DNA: TGTGCCAGCGAAGGGGGAATGACCTACGAGCAGTACTTC. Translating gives CASEGGMTYEQYF.